Sequencing of this TCR beta chain was carried out in a study of regulatory T cells in long-lasting Graves disease. Study findings and constraints: TRBV28 was favored in persistent disease, as were TRBJ1-2 and TRBJ2-5.

Investigators prepared the TCR beta libraries by applying iRepertoire HTBI primers and Arm-PCR of CDR3 regions. TCRdb used MiXCR to reprocess the multiplex PCR reads, holding one entry per CDR3 protein. Of around 400,000 distinct CDR3 sequences in the sample, approximately 15% are singletons; the top ten hold roughly 8%. Per germline, CDR1 KGHSH and CDR2 LQKENI. V was pared by 3 bases and J by 5 bases, with 8 bases between. The CDR3 covers 13 residues. Time point denoted: newly diagnosed GD, antithyroid drugs for less than 3 months. The TCR library was made from RNA that had been extracted from PBMCs in TRIzol. This clonotype was counted ten times or more. Its target is not known. The same data also went into a second study, on T cells in Graves' hyperthyroidism and ophthalmopathy. That paper states: Patients aged 18 to 65 with hyperthyroidism were newly diagnosed, with duration under 2 months. Appearing also in blood were most of the thyroid clonotypes expanded above 0.001.

The sequence came from a middle-aged woman with Graves disease. The specimen comprised peripheral blood mononuclear cells (PBMCs), sampled at new diagnosis, from a patient treated with antithyroid drugs. This sequence joins TRBV18 and TRBJ2-1; D not resolved. CDR3 sequence (DNA): TGTGCCAGCTCACCCCTCAAGGACAATGAGCAGTTCTTC. Translated: CASSPLKDNEQFF. Supplemented by reference TRBV18 and TRBJ2-1, the full variable domain reads NAGVMQNPRHLVRRRGQEARLRCSPMKGHSHVYWYRQLPEEGLKFMVYLQKENIIDESGMPKERFSAEFPKEGPSILRIQQVVRGDSAAYFCASSPLKDNEQFFGPGTRLTVL.